This T cell receptor (beta chain) was profiled in a study of cytomegalovirus exposure and HLA in healthy donors. The PCR ran on 60 Vbeta and 13 Jbeta primers. Original handling: In a later analysis, some 80 million unique TCR beta chains included roughly 11 million shared by two or more donors. Here immunoSEQ multiplex PCR was the method, and the copy in TCRdb shows in-frame clones only, minus some. V, J and clone size were drawn from that table, and D and trimming were deduced from the DNA. The table has 85,000 to 100,000 clones, roughly 80% seen once. Study-level results: V- and J-gene trimming in TCR beta was tied to a missense DCLRE1C variant by an analysis performed later. Presence/absence analyses took donor sequencing depth as roughly uniform.

Germline CDR1 SGHTA, CDR2 FQGNSA. The CDR3 has 15 residues. V lost 4 bases, J lost 0 bases, and 10 bases lay in between. In this sample, this clone turned up a few times. Its specificity is not known. The specimen sequenced was PBMCs. The source is a man between 40 and 49 years old in good health and CMV-seropositive. The V and J genes are TRBV7-2 and TRBJ1-5; no definite D call. The CDR3, as DNA: TGTGCCAGCAGCTCAACAGCTCATAGCAATCAGCCCCAGCATTTT. Encoded protein: CASSSTAHSNQPQHF.